A selection of T cell receptor beta chains follows, all from one sample in a study of beta chain features in type 1 diabetes. Assay: immunoSEQ multiplex PCR; the TCRdb copy retains only in-frame clones and omits some. The sample has 600,000 to 700,000 clones; roughly 12% are singletons. Sequenced material: naive CD4+ T cells from blood. The source is a man aged 25-40 years with type 1 diabetes. CDR3s include the opening cysteine and the closing phenylalanine or tryptophan. The D gene is left open where the match is weak. A clone size is listed for some rows: how often the clone was seen (once, few, many), or a class if it is expanded.

j_gene	v_gene	d_gene	abundance	CDR3aa	CDR3nt
TRBJ2-7	TRBV2	TRBD2	few	CASSESSGDSYEQYF	TGTGCCAGCAGTGAATCCAGCGGGGACTCCTACGAGCAGTACTTC
TRBJ1-1	TRBV5-1	.	few	CASSLVEGGEAFF	TGCGCCAGCAGCTTGGTGGAGGGTGGTGAAGCTTTCTTT
TRBJ1-2	TRBV18	TRBD1	few	CASSPAGQGDYGYTF	TGTGCCAGCTCCCCGGCGGGACAGGGAGACTATGGCTACACCTTC
TRBJ2-7	TRBV10-3	.	few	CAISGSTTTVTYEQYF	TGTGCCATCAGTGGTTCTACCACGACAGTTACCTACGAGCAGTACTTC
TRBJ1-5	TRBV5-6	.	.	CASSTGGQPQHF	TGTGCCAGCAGCACCGGGGGTCAGCCCCAGCATTTT
TRBJ1-2	TRBV29-1	.	.	CSVDGGGGYTF	TGCAGCGTTGATGGGGGGGGCGGCTACACCTTC
TRBJ1-4	TRBV7-8	.	.	CASSLVATLNEKLFF	TGTGCCAGCAGCTTAGTGGCCACCCTTAATGAAAAACTGTTTTTT
TRBJ2-3	TRBV6-1	TRBD1	.	CASSEALGTELSTDTQYF	TGTGCCAGCAGTGAAGCGCTCGGGACAGAACTTAGCACAGATACGCAGTATTTT
TRBJ1-5	TRBV9	.	few	CASSSGLSNQPQHF	TGTGCCAGCAGCTCGGGACTGAGCAATCAGCCCCAGCATTTT
TRBJ2-7	TRBV4-3	.	.	CASSPRQGGYEQYF	TGCGCCAGCAGCCCTCGACAAGGGGGGTACGAGCAGTACTTC
TRBJ1-6	TRBV30	TRBD1	.	CAWSGQAGTSPLHF	TGTGCCTGGAGCGGACAGGCGGGAACATCACCCCTCCACTTT
TRBJ2-4	TRBV5-1	.	few	CASSHPLAKNIQYF	TGCGCCAGCAGCCACCCCCTAGCCAAAAACATTCAGTACTTC
TRBJ2-5	TRBV19	.	.	CASSSYASGETQYF	TGTGCCAGTAGTTCGTACGCCTCCGGAGAGACCCAGTACTTC
TRBJ2-5	TRBV7-3	.	.	CASSLTQQETQYF	TGTGCCAGCAGCTTAACACAGCAAGAGACCCAGTACTTC
TRBJ2-3	TRBV5-6	.	.	CASSSTDTQYF	TGTGCCAGCAGCTCCACAGATACGCAGTATTTT
TRBJ2-5	TRBV7-2	.	.	CASTYNRGETQYF	TGTGCCAGCACCTATAATCGTGGGGAGACCCAGTACTTC
TRBJ2-7	TRBV27	TRBD2	few	CASCSTSGLYEQYF	TGTGCCTCCTGTTCGACTAGCGGTTTATACGAGCAGTACTTC
TRBJ1-5	TRBV7-9	.	few	CASSFGGDGQPQHF	TGTGCCAGCAGCTTTGGGGGAGACGGGCAGCCCCAGCATTTT
TRBJ2-2	TRBV18	.	few	CASSPDRRVTGELFF	TGTGCCAGCTCACCGGACAGGAGGGTCACCGGGGAGCTGTTTTTT
TRBJ2-5	TRBV6-6	.	few	CASSRAGQYQETQYF	TGTGCCAGCAGCCGGGCCGGACAGTACCAAGAGACCCAGTACTTC
TRBJ1-2	TRBV7-9	.	few	CASSDGRSILKYGYTF	TGTGCCAGCAGCGACGGGCGGTCCATCTTGAAGTATGGCTACACCTTC
TRBJ2-7	TRBV10-3	.	few	CAISIDSYEQYF	TGTGCCATCAGCATTGACAGTTACGAGCAGTACTTC
TRBJ2-1	TRBV13	TRBD2	few	CASSPQTSGGWQFF	TGTGCCAGCAGCCCCCAGACTAGCGGGGGATGGCAGTTCTTC
TRBJ1-1	TRBV7-9	.	.	CASSLEADFEAFF	TGTGCCAGCAGCTTAGAAGCAGATTTTGAAGCTTTCTTT
TRBJ2-7	TRBV11-2	.	.	CASSLGQVRTYEQYF	TGTGCCAGCAGCTTAGGCCAAGTGCGGACCTACGAGCAGTACTTC
TRBJ2-7	TRBV7-9	TRBD1	few	CAGGSGGSLYEQYF	TGTGCCGGAGGTTCAGGGGGAAGCTTATACGAGCAGTACTTC
TRBJ2-2	TRBV5-4	.	.	CASSLWTANTGELFF	TGTGCCAGCAGCCTTTGGACAGCGAACACCGGGGAGCTGTTTTTT
TRBJ2-7	TRBV27	.	.	CASSLLDRYEQYF	TGTGCCAGCAGCTTGTTGGACAGATACGAGCAGTACTTC
TRBJ2-5	TRBV7-2	TRBD1	.	CASSSIPGTGGTQYF	TGTGCCAGCAGCTCAATCCCCGGGACAGGGGGGACCCAGTACTTC
TRBJ2-7	TRBV7-2	.	.	CASSPDYRSYEQYF	TGTGCCAGCAGCCCGGACTACCGTTCCTACGAGCAGTACTTC
TRBJ2-5	TRBV4-3	.	few	CASSQDGRGETQYF	TGCGCCAGCAGCCAAGACGGACGGGGAGAGACCCAGTACTTC
TRBJ2-3	TRBV10-3	TRBD1	.	CAIQDRGITDTQYF	TGTGCCATCCAGGACAGGGGGATCACAGATACGCAGTATTTT
TRBJ1-6	TRBV7-9	TRBD1	few	CASSLGDRKNSPLHF	TGTGCCAGCAGCTTAGGGGACAGAAAGAATTCACCCCTCCACTTT
TRBJ1-3	TRBV13	.	.	CASSSSVRHTIYF	TGTGCCAGCAGCTCCTCGGTAAGGCACACCATATATTTT
TRBJ1-5	TRBV19	.	.	CASSLPWQGGQPQHF	TGTGCCAGTAGCTTACCTTGGCAGGGAGGCCAGCCCCAGCATTTT
TRBJ2-1	TRBV29-1	.	few	CSVGDSPEQFF	TGCAGCGTTGGAGACTCCCCGGAGCAGTTCTTC
TRBJ1-1	TRBV7-3	.	.	CASSSYGAMDTEAFF	TGTGCCAGCAGCTCTTATGGCGCGATGGACACTGAAGCTTTCTTT
TRBJ2-7	TRBV4-2	TRBD2	.	CASSQDRDGLAYEQYF	TGTGCCAGCAGCCAAGACCGGGACGGACTAGCCTACGAGCAGTACTTC
TRBJ1-4	TRBV9	TRBD1	few	CASSLGQGDEKLFF	TGTGCCAGCAGCCTTGGACAGGGGGATGAAAAACTGTTTTTT
TRBJ1-5	TRBV7-6	.	.	CASSLFHGQPQHF	TGTGCCAGCAGCTTATTTCACGGCCAGCCCCAGCATTTT
TRBJ2-1	TRBV11-3	TRBD1	few	CASSLGEQTGGSGEQFF	TGTGCCAGCAGCTTAGGCGAGCAGACAGGGGGAAGTGGTGAGCAGTTCTTC
TRBJ1-1	TRBV6-5	.	few	CASSPGADTEAFF	TGTGCCAGCAGTCCGGGGGCGGACACTGAAGCTTTCTTT
TRBJ2-7	TRBV6-1	.	few	CASRTSTYVEQYF	TGTGCCAGCAGAACTTCCACGTATGTCGAGCAGTACTTC
TRBJ2-6	TRBV25-1	TRBD1	few	CASSEYVQGAAGANVLTF	TGTGCCAGCAGTGAATATGTACAGGGGGCTGCCGGGGCCAACGTCCTGACTTTC
TRBJ1-5	TRBV30	.	few	CAWGRDSNQPQHF	TGTGCCTGGGGCCGGGACTCCAATCAGCCCCAGCATTTT
TRBJ2-2	TRBV7-7	TRBD2	.	CASSRSGGNTGELFF	TGTGCCAGCAGCCGTAGCGGGGGGAACACCGGGGAGCTGTTTTTT
TRBJ2-3	TRBV7-2	TRBD1	.	CASSNGQGVTQYF	TGTGCCAGCAGCAACGGACAGGGGGTTACGCAGTATTTT
TRBJ1-3	TRBV30	.	few	CAWSGIQGSGNTIYF	TGTGCCTGGAGTGGCATACAGGGTTCTGGAAACACCATATATTTT
TRBJ2-7	TRBV19	.	few	CASSIRGPREQYF	TGTGCCAGTAGTATCCGGGGGCCGCGGGAGCAGTACTTC
TRBJ1-2	TRBV10-3	.	.	CAISRGYEDGYTF	TGTGCCATCAGTAGAGGCTACGAGGATGGCTACACCTTC
TRBJ2-2	TRBV7-2	.	few	CASSLAPSGTGELFF	TGTGCCAGCAGCTTAGCCCCTTCGGGCACCGGGGAGCTGTTTTTT
TRBJ2-1	TRBV6-4	TRBD2	few	CASSDSGGADEQFF	TGTGCCAGCAGTGATAGCGGGGGGGCGGATGAGCAGTTCTTC
TRBJ1-3	TRBV7-2	.	few	CASSLVGPSSGNTIYF	TGTGCCAGCAGCTTAGTTGGGCCGAGCTCTGGAAACACCATATATTTT
TRBJ2-6	TRBV18	.	.	CASSPTTGANVLTF	TGTGCCAGCTCACCGACGACTGGGGCCAACGTCCTGACTTTC
TRBJ2-1	TRBV4-2	.	few	CASSQDGGSSRYNEQFF	TGTGCCAGCAGCCAAGATGGTGGGTCTAGCCGGTACAATGAGCAGTTCTTC
TRBJ2-7	TRBV10-3	TRBD1	.	CAMRSGTGYEQYF	TGTGCCATGAGATCCGGGACAGGCTACGAGCAGTACTTC
TRBJ2-5	TRBV7-2	TRBD2	few	CASSLDSGREETQYF	TGTGCCAGCAGCTTAGATAGCGGGAGAGAAGAGACCCAGTACTTC
TRBJ2-5	TRBV6-6	.	.	CASCLGTQETQYF	TGTGCCAGCTGCCTGGGGACGCAAGAGACCCAGTACTTC
TRBJ1-2	TRBV28	.	few	CASSNRDRYGYTF	TGTGCCAGCAGCAACAGGGACCGCTATGGCTACACCTTC